Shown below are 4 T cell receptor beta chains from a single sample sequenced in a study of neurological immune-mediated disorders. Via MiXCR, TCRdb re-called the 5' RACE reads, giving one row per CDR3 protein. The sample carries 70,000 or so distinct CDR3 sequences, 3% to 4% recorded once. Sequences were obtained from PBMCs. The receptors were sampled from a woman between 45 and 60 years old with multiple sclerosis.

This clonotype was found a few times. This chain uses TRBV5-1 with TRBJ2-2, with D unresolved. V shed 4 bases and J shed 6 bases, with 13 bases lying between them. CDR1 and CDR2 from the germline V gene are SGHRS and YFSETQ. The CDR3 is made up of 14 amino acids. This CDR3 reads CASSPPRMAGELFF. Here the CDR3 DNA reads TGCGCCAGCAGCCCGCCCAGGATGGCCGGGGAGCTGTTTTTT.

There are many counts of this clonotype. The chain employs TRBV5-5 and TRBJ2-2; 7 positions agree with TRBD2. Germline-derived CDR1 and CDR2 are SGHKS and YYEKEE (reference sequence). The CDR3 sequence is 17 residues long. The V and J ends lost 3 bases and 5 bases, in that order; junction bases with no gene match: 13. CDR3 sequence: CASSSTGTTSGTGELFF. The CDR3 DNA follows: TGTGCCAGCAGCTCCACCGGGACTACCTCGGGGACCGGGGAGCTGTTTTTT.

This clonotype appeared a few times. The chain links TRBV7-6 to TRBJ2-7; TRBD2 agrees at 11 bases. The CDR3 consists of 17 residues. Germline CDR1 is SGHVS and CDR2 is FNYEAQ. V was clipped by 3 bases and J by 2 bases; unmatched bases: 9. The CDR3 nucleotides are TGTGCCAGCAGCTTCGGGGGACTAGCGGCTTCCCCCTACGAGCAGTACTTC. Amino acids: CASSFGGLAASPYEQYF.

This clonotype showed up many times. The chain carries TRBV7-2 and TRBJ2-5; D remains ambiguous. CDR1 and CDR2 from the germline V gene are SGHTA and FQGNSA. The CDR3 sequence is 12 residues long. With 5 bases removed from V and 6 bases from J, the gap between germline ends came to 10 bases. The CDR3 reads CASSVGLQTQYF. The CDR3 DNA sequence: TGTGCCAGCAGCGTAGGTCTCCAGACCCAGTACTTC.